This TCR beta chain comes out of a study of T cell changes during pregnancy in multiple sclerosis. Sequencing was performed with immunoSEQ multiplex PCR; in TCRdb, only in-frame clones are kept and a portion is missing. The table has approximately 40,000 clones, 92% seen once; the top ten hold 5% to 6%. CDR3 length equals 14 residues. Germline CDR1 is LNHDA and CDR2 is SQIVND (reference sequence). Trimming removed 11 bases from V and 2 bases from J; junction bases left unmatched: 8. The sample was CD8+ T cells from peripheral blood mononuclear cells, taken in the third trimester of pregnancy. This chain joins TRBV19 and TRBJ2-1, with 8 bases aligning to TRBD2. The receptor was derived from a female donor with multiple sclerosis, enrolled in a pregnancy study. CDR3 in DNA: TGTGCCGCATCAGCGGGAGAGGCCTACAATGAGCAGTTCTTC. Protein product: CAASAGEAYNEQFF.